These 29 T cell receptor beta chains originate from one sample sequenced in a study of OX40 agonist ivuxolimab in advanced cancers. Some clones are missing from TCRdb's copy, which holds only in-frame ones; the method was immunoSEQ multiplex PCR. This sample carries about 110,000 clones, about nine tenths of them seen once, and the ten largest clones take about 0.5%. Sequenced material: CD4+ or CD8+ T cells sorted from blood, taken in a trial of the OX40 agonist ivuxolimab. The receptors here all came from an adult with an advanced solid tumor such as melanoma, head and neck, liver or kidney cancer.

V gene TRBV7-2 combines with J gene TRBJ2-3; D is unresolved. The CDR3 runs 14 residues. V was clipped by 1 base and J by 0 bases, with 5 bases between them. The germline CDR1 and CDR2 sequences are SGHTA and FQGNSA. CDR3 bases: TGTGCCAGCAGCTTAGGGGTGAGCACAGATACGCAGTATTTT. This translates into CASSLGVSTDTQYF.

The chain recombines TRBV9 with TRBJ1-2; D perhaps matches TRBD1 (6 bases). Germline V gene lookup returns CDR1 SGDLS and CDR2 YYNGEE. The CDR3 has 16 residues. V was pared by 3 bases and J by 1 base, with 16 bases between. The CDR3 is CASSADRRINNYGYTF. CDR3 nucleotide sequence: TGTGCCAGCAGCGCGGACAGACGAATAAATAACTATGGCTACACCTTC. The full variable domain, rest sourced from reference TRBV9 and TRBJ1-2, is DSGVTQTPKHLITATGQRVTLRCSPRSGDLSVYWYQQSLDQGLQFLIQYYNGEERAKGNILERFSAQQFPDLHSELNLSSLELGDSALYFCASSADRRINNYGYTFGSGTRLTVV.

The V and J genes are TRBV9 and TRBJ2-7; 9 nucleotides line up with TRBD1. CDR3 length equals 14 residues. Looked up from germline, CDR1 is SGDLS and CDR2 is YYNGEE. With 4 bases clipped from V and 3 bases from J, the junction kept 5 bases outside the gene matches. CDR3: CASSIGQGYYEQYF. DNA of the CDR3: TGTGCCAGCAGCATAGGACAGGGGTACTACGAGCAGTACTTC.

The V and J genes are TRBV4-3 and TRBJ2-3; D is ambiguous. Germline V gene data show CDR1 as LGHNA and CDR2 as YSLEER. The CDR3 spans 13 residues. V lost 0 bases and J lost 10, with 11 bases in between. CDR3 protein: CASSQDGGFAQYF. The CDR3 DNA reads TGCGCCAGCAGCCAAGATGGCGGTTTCGCGCAGTATTTT.

This rearrangement joins TRBV5-4 to TRBJ1-2; D unclear. V lost 0 bases to trimming and J lost 3 bases, with 6 bases between them. This CDR3 is 13 amino acids long. The germline V gene encodes CDR1 SGHNT and CDR2 YYREEE (reference sequence). DNA of the CDR3: TGTGCCAGCAGCTTGGATTCGGACTATGGCTACACCTTC. Amino acid sequence: CASSLDSDYGYTF.

This rearrangement joins TRBV6-5 to TRBJ2-2; 8 bases map to TRBD1. The V segment lost 9 bases and the J segment 4 bases; nucleotides outside the gene matches: 4. Germline lookup yields CDR1 MNHEY and CDR2 SVGAGI. The CDR3 length is 13 residues. This CDR3 reads CASQDRGTGELFF. The CDR3, as DNA: TGTGCCAGTCAAGACAGGGGCACCGGGGAGCTGTTTTTT.

The chain joins TRBV6-5 to TRBJ1-2; 12 nucleotides align to TRBD1. This CDR3 has 14 residues. V was pared by 9 bases and J by 7 bases, with 9 bases of the junction left unmatched. Germline V gene sequence: CDR1 MNHEY, CDR2 SVGAGI. CDR3 nucleotides: TGTGCCAGTACTTGGGACAGGGGGCGAGGTGGCTACACCTTC. This codes for CASTWDRGRGGYTF.

The V call is TRBV19, the J call TRBJ2-7; 7 bases are a match to TRBD1. Germline trimming cut 4 bases from V and 2 bases from J; bases unmatched to any gene: 8. Germline CDR1 and CDR2: LNHDA and SQIVND (reference sequence). The CDR3 has 15 residues. The CDR3 DNA reads as TGTGCCAGTAGTAGGGGCAGGGGGACCCCCTACGAGCAGTACTTC. Protein sequence: CASSRGRGTPYEQYF.

This CDR3 reads CASSVSGIGSSPLHF. CDR3 DNA: TGTGCCAGCAGCGTATCCGGAATCGGAAGTTCACCCCTCCACTTT. The V call is TRBV9, the J call TRBJ1-6; D is unresolved. Trimming cost V 1 base and J 9 bases, with 14 bases left between them. CDR1 SGDLS and CDR2 YYNGEE come from the germline V gene. The length of the CDR3 is 15 residues.

The chain employs TRBV5-1 and TRBJ1-4, with a weak D call TRBD1 (5 bases). CDR1 and CDR2 (germline): SGHRS, YFSETQ. Trimming took off 0 bases at V and 4 bases at J, with 10 bases between the two ends. The CDR3 has 15 amino acids. The CDR3 spells CASSLGTTVNEKLFF. CDR3 coding DNA: TGCGCCAGCAGCTTGGGCACGACAGTTAATGAAAAACTGTTTTTT.

The chain uses TRBV10-1 and TRBJ2-1; tentatively, D is TRBD2 (6 bases). Trimming cost V 6 bases and J 6 bases, with 15 bases left between them. CDR1 WNHNN and CDR2 SYGVQD come from the germline V gene (reference sequence). There are 14 residues in the CDR3. The DNA of the CDR3 is TGCGCCAGCAGCTCGACTAGGTCGGGCAATGAGCAGTTCTTC. Translated, it gives CASSSTRSGNEQFF.

The chain couples TRBV15 to TRBJ1-2; D remains unclear. Deletions cut 3 bases from V and 8 bases from J, with 10 bases between. Germline V gives CDR1 LNHNV, CDR2 YYDKDF (reference sequence). The CDR3 runs 12 residues. The CDR3 nucleotides read TGTGCCACCAGCAGCATAAATGACGGCTACACCTTC. Protein sequence: CATSSINDGYTF.

The chain combines TRBV13 with TRBJ2-7; D unclear. This CDR3 comprises 12 residues. Deletions cut 5 bases from V and 0 bases from J, with 5 bases between. CDR1 and CDR2 (germline): PRHDT, FYEKMQ (reference sequence). For the CDR3, the DNA is TGTGCCAGCAGCCTTAGCTCCTACGAGCAGTACTTC. Protein: CASSLSSYEQYF.

The chain carries TRBV28 and TRBJ1-3; D ambiguous. The CDR3 totals 15 residues. Trimming stripped 3 bases from V and 0 bases from J, with 9 bases between. Germline V gene sequence: CDR1 MDHEN, CDR2 SYDVKM. The CDR3 DNA sequence: TGTGCCAGCAGTTTGGTGCAGAGCTCTGGAAACACCATATATTTT. Its translation is CASSLVQSSGNTIYF.

The chain joins TRBV4-2 to TRBJ1-6, with D possibly matching TRBD1 (5 bases). Germline CDR1 LGHNA, CDR2 YNFKEQ. The ends were cut back, 0 bases at V and 8 bases at J, with 11 bases in the middle. This CDR3 contains 15 residues. The CDR3 spells CASSQEKGIDSPLHF. The DNA for the CDR3 is TGTGCCAGCAGCCAAGAAAAGGGGATCGATTCACCCCTCCACTTT.

This clone came up once. The V call is TRBV6-6, the J call TRBJ2-1, with D unclear. The CDR3 covers 13 residues. V was cut by 6 bases and J by 8 bases, with 14 bases left in between. Germline loops: CDR1 MNHNY, CDR2 SVGAGI (reference sequence). The CDR3 here is CASSLGKSDEQFF. Here the CDR3 DNA reads TGTGCCAGCAGCTTAGGGAAAAGCGATGAGCAGTTCTTC.

The chain recombines TRBV4-1 with TRBJ2-7; TRBD1 agrees at 9 bases. In germline, CDR1 is MGHRA, CDR2 YSYEKL. V dropped 4 bases and J dropped 1; count of bases not matched to a gene: 5. CDR3 length equals 15 residues. The CDR3 loop is CASSLPGQGSYEQYF. The CDR3, as DNA: TGCGCCAGCAGCCTACCGGGACAGGGTTCCTACGAGCAGTACTTC.

In its sample, this clone was seen a few times. The V call is TRBV19, the J call TRBJ1-1; D call uncertain. There are 12 residues in the CDR3. Germline V gene lookup returns CDR1 LNHDA and CDR2 SQIVND (reference sequence). V dropped 8 bases and J dropped 7 bases, with 14 bases sitting between them. The CDR3 loop is CASSPNGFEAFF. CDR3 in DNA: TGTGCCAGTTCCCCTAATGGGTTTGAAGCTTTCTTT.

Only one count was recorded for this clone. The V gene is TRBV5-4, the J gene TRBJ2-2; unclear D gene. The ends were cut back, 5 bases at V and 0 bases at J, with 11 bases in the middle. This CDR3 has 15 residues. Per the germline V gene, CDR1 is SGHNT and CDR2 is YYREEE (reference sequence). The DNA for the CDR3 is TGTGCCAGCAGACTGGACGGCGCGAACACCGGGGAGCTGTTTTTT. Its translation: CASRLDGANTGELFF.

This rearrangement joins TRBV5-6 to TRBJ1-6; TRBD1 might be the D (5 bases). Per the germline V gene, CDR1 is SGHDT and CDR2 is YYEEEE. V was trimmed by 0 bases and J by 13 bases, leaving 26 bases between them. The CDR3 covers 18 residues. The CDR3 DNA sequence: TGTGCCAGCAGCTTGGGAACTTCCGGGACCGGCGTTTTGGGGCCCCTCCACTTT. Residues: CASSLGTSGTGVLGPLHF.

For this clone: No DNA is shown, since the ends of the CDR3 on it are uncertain; the CDR3 is the one TCRdb lists. This chain links TRBV28 with TRBJ1-2; TRBD1 reflects the table's D call only, with no check against the DNA. Germline V CDR1 and CDR2: MDHEN, SYDVKM. The CDR3 is 13 residues long, counting both termini. The CDR3 loop is CASSSGQGSGYTF.

The CDR3 here is CASSSQAVETQYF. Here the CDR3 DNA reads TGTGCCAGCAGCTCACAGGCGGTAGAGACCCAGTACTTC. The genes are TRBV5-4 and TRBJ2-5, with D possibly TRBD1 on 5 matching bases. This CDR3 spans 13 amino acids. From germline, CDR1 is SGHNT and CDR2 YYREEE (reference sequence). V gave up 3 bases and J gave up 4 bases, with 10 bases separating them.

The V and J genes are TRBV7-2 and TRBJ2-1, with 8 positions matching TRBD1. The germline V gene encodes CDR1 SGHTA and CDR2 FQGNSA. V shed 5 bases, J shed 3 bases, and the junction held 6 bases outside the gene matches. The CDR3 consists of 15 residues. The chain's CDR3 is CASSPAGGIYNEQFF. DNA of the CDR3: TGTGCCAGCAGCCCCGCAGGGGGCATCTACAATGAGCAGTTCTTC.

The V gene is TRBV5-1, the J gene TRBJ2-2; the D is unclear. The CDR3 runs 14 residues. CDR1 and CDR2 from the germline V gene are SGHRS and YFSETQ. V was trimmed by 4 bases and J by 5 bases, leaving 12 bases between them. The CDR3 DNA follows: TGCGCCAGCAGCCTAGGTGGCGGTACCGGGGAGCTGTTTTTT. Protein product: CASSLGGGTGELFF.

As to this clone: The CDR3 does not close with the conserved phenylalanine or tryptophan, likely indicating a read error. J is TRBJ2-7 and V is TRBV30, with D unresolved. In germline, CDR1 is GTSNPN, CDR2 SVGIG (reference sequence). The CDR3 contains 11 residues. Trimming left V 1 base short and J 6 bases short, with 7 bases between. CDR3 loop: CAWSDRVEQYL. The CDR3 nucleotides are TGTGCCTGGAGTGATAGGGTCGAGCAGTACCTC.

There are a few counts of this clone. The chain uses TRBV10-1 and TRBJ2-7; either TRBD1 or TRBD2 may supply D (5 bases each). V lost 1 base, J lost 2 bases, and 15 bases lay in between. The CDR3 has 16 amino acids. Germline V gene data show CDR1 as WNHNN and CDR2 as SYGVQD (reference sequence). CDR3 sequence: CASSEFPGTRTYEQYF. The DNA for the CDR3 is TGCGCCAGCAGTGAGTTCCCCGGGACCAGAACCTACGAGCAGTACTTC.

This chain links TRBV7-6 with TRBJ1-3; no firm D call. The germline V gene has CDR1 SGHVS and CDR2 FNYEAQ. CDR3 size: 15 residues. V was pared by 1 base and J by 0 bases, with 7 bases between. CDR3 amino acids: CASSLGVSSGNTIYF. CDR3 nucleotides: TGTGCCAGCAGCTTAGGGGTCAGCTCTGGAAACACCATATATTTT.

To note about this clone: Different DNA sequences within this sample yield the same CDR3. This chain uses TRBV30 with TRBJ2-5; the match to TRBD2 covers 12 bases. Trimming removed 0 bases from V and 4 bases from J; junction bases left unmatched: 6. The CDR3 extends over 16 amino acids. Germline V lookup: CDR1 GTSNPN, CDR2 SVGIG (reference sequence). The CDR3, as DNA: TGTGCCTGGAGTGTGGGGCTAGCGGGGGGGCGAGAGACCCAGTACTTC. It translates to CAWSVGLAGGRETQYF.

This clone was recorded only once. V gene TRBV5-1 combines with J gene TRBJ1-3; no clear D gene. Trimming pared 0 bases from V and 1 base from J, leaving 5 bases between. This CDR3 spans 14 amino acids. Germline V gives CDR1 SGHRS, CDR2 YFSETQ. Written as DNA, the CDR3 is TGCGCCAGCAGCTTGGAGGGTTCTGGAAACACCATATATTTT. Its protein product is CASSLEGSGNTIYF.